This TCR beta chain stems from a study of T cells in Graves' hyperthyroidism and ophthalmopathy. Study-wide findings and caveats: The majority of expanded thyroid clonotypes above 0.001 also appeared in blood.

Authors of the study amplified TCR beta CDR3 regions from RNA transcripts. RT-PCR in the first round (using the HTBI primer set) targeted the TCR CDR3. Each CDR3 protein is one row after TCRdb ran MiXCR on the multiplex PCR reads. The sample comprises hundreds of thousands of distinct CDR3 sequences, about a third of which are singletons, and roughly 30% rests with the top ten. A patient was excluded if there was uncontrolled infection, other autoimmune disease, pregnancy or lactation. About this clonotype: As yet, its antigen is unknown. A read error may be the cause here, since a much bigger clone is one base away.

Germline CDR1 is SGHTA and CDR2 is FQGNSA. The CDR3 is made up of 18 amino acids. The chain combines TRBV7-2 with TRBJ2-6; 8 bases are shared with TRBD1. The source of this sequence is a woman aged 40 to 55 with Graves' hyperthyroidism. The sequencing input was blood. The DNA for the CDR3 is TGTGCCAGCAGCTCGAGGACAGGGTTAATCTCTGGGGCCAACGTCCTGGCTTTC. Encoded protein: CASSSRTGLISGANVLAF.